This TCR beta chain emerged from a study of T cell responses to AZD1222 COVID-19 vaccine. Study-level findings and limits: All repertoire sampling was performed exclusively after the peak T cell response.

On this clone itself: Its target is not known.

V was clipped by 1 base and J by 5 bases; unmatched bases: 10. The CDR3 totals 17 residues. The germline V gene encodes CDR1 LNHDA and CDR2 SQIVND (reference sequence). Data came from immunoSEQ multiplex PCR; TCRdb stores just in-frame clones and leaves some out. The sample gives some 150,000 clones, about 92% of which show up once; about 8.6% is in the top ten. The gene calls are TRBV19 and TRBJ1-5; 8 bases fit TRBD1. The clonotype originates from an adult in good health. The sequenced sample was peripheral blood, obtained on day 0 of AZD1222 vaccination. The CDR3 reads CASSIARTGSNDQPQHF. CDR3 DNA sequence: TGTGCCAGTAGTATAGCCAGGACAGGGTCCAACGATCAGCCCCAGCATTTT. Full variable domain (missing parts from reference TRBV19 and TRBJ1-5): DGGITQSPKYLFRKEGQNVTLSCEQNLNHDAMYWYRQDPGQGLRLIYYSQIVNDFQKGDIAEGYSVSREKKESFPLTVTSAQKNPTAFYLCASSIARTGSNDQPQHFGDGTRLSIL.